Listed below are T cell receptor beta chains from one sample, sequenced in a study of molecular identifiers for immune sequencing clone quantification. TCRdb recomputed calls from the PCR reads with MiXCR, one row per CDR3 protein. Among about half a million distinct CDR3 sequences, approximately 25% were seen once, and the ten largest hold around 0.78%. Specimen: naive CD8+ T cells from blood, with Jurkat cell RNA spiked in. These receptors were collected from a human donor in good health. Some libraries in this study had Jurkat cell RNA spiked in. CDR3s include the opening cysteine and the closing phenylalanine or tryptophan. The D gene is left open where the match is weak. A clone size is listed for some rows: how often the clone was seen (once, few, many), or a class if it is expanded.

d_gene: -; abundance: -; j_gene: TRBJ1-5; v_gene: TRBV19; CDR3aa: CASSAGSDQPQHF; CDR3nt: TGTGCCAGTAGTGCAGGATCGGATCAGCCCCAGCATTTT
d_gene: -; abundance: few; j_gene: TRBJ2-7; v_gene: TRBV7-9; CDR3aa: CASSTTGGTGTYEQYF; CDR3nt: TGTGCCAGCAGCACTACTGGGGGGACCGGTACCTACGAGCAGTACTTC
d_gene: -; abundance: -; j_gene: TRBJ2-5; v_gene: TRBV19; CDR3aa: CASSISSGVGETQYF; CDR3nt: TGTGCCAGTAGTATATCATCAGGGGTCGGGGAGACCCAGTACTTC
d_gene: -; abundance: many; j_gene: TRBJ2-3; v_gene: TRBV27; CDR3aa: CASSFSGADTQYF; CDR3nt: TGTGCCAGCAGTTTTTCGGGAGCTGATACGCAGTATTTT
d_gene: -; abundance: -; j_gene: TRBJ1-2; v_gene: TRBV4-2; CDR3aa: CASSQARDGYTF; CDR3nt: TGTGCCAGCAGCCAAGCCAGAGATGGCTACACCTTC
d_gene: -; abundance: few; j_gene: TRBJ1-2; v_gene: TRBV12-3/TRBV12-4; CDR3aa: CASSLGPPHGYTF; CDR3nt: TGTGCCAGCAGTTTGGGTCCACCCCATGGCTACACCTTC
d_gene: -; abundance: few; j_gene: TRBJ2-4; v_gene: TRBV5-6; CDR3aa: CASSLANLSLAKNIQYF; CDR3nt: TGTGCCAGCAGCTTGGCCAATTTAAGCCTAGCCAAAAACATTCAGTACTTC
d_gene: -; abundance: few; j_gene: TRBJ1-1; v_gene: TRBV5-1; CDR3aa: CASSSYGGRETEAFF; CDR3nt: TGCGCCAGCAGCTCCTATGGGGGGAGAGAGACTGAAGCTTTCTTT
d_gene: -; abundance: -; j_gene: TRBJ2-3; v_gene: TRBV4-2; CDR3aa: CASSQDWTPQPTDTQYF; CDR3nt: TGTGCCAGCAGCCAAGATTGGACACCGCAACCCACAGATACGCAGTATTTT
d_gene: -; abundance: few; j_gene: TRBJ1-4; v_gene: TRBV30; CDR3aa: CAWSEYNEKLFF; CDR3nt: TGTGCCTGGAGCGAGTATAATGAAAAACTGTTTTTT
d_gene: -; abundance: -; j_gene: TRBJ2-7; v_gene: TRBV20-1; CDR3aa: CSARSQDRLYEQYF; CDR3nt: TGCAGTGCTAGATCCCAGGACAGACTCTACGAGCAGTACTTC
d_gene: TRBD2; abundance: -; j_gene: TRBJ2-1; v_gene: TRBV4-3; CDR3aa: CASSQDSAGTSGLSSYNEQFF; CDR3nt: TGCGCCAGCAGCCAAGATTCCGCCGGGACTAGCGGGCTGAGCTCCTACAATGAGCAGTTCTTC
d_gene: -; abundance: few; j_gene: TRBJ2-3; v_gene: TRBV6-1; CDR3aa: CASRSHRGKDTDTQYF; CDR3nt: TGTGCCAGCAGGTCCCATAGGGGAAAGGACACAGATACGCAGTATTTT
d_gene: -; abundance: few; j_gene: TRBJ2-7; v_gene: TRBV6-2/TRBV6-3; CDR3aa: CASRTWVAASSYEQYF; CDR3nt: TGTGCCAGCAGAACCTGGGTAGCGGCTAGCTCCTACGAGCAGTACTTC
d_gene: -; abundance: many; j_gene: TRBJ2-7; v_gene: TRBV7-9; CDR3aa: CASSLAQGFAGYEQYF; CDR3nt: TGTGCCAGCAGCTTAGCTCAGGGTTTCGCCGGCTACGAGCAGTACTTC
d_gene: TRBD1; abundance: -; j_gene: TRBJ2-1; v_gene: TRBV29-1; CDR3aa: CSAPGGIYYNEQFF; CDR3nt: TGCAGCGCACCAGGGGGTATATACTACAATGAGCAGTTCTTC
d_gene: -; abundance: many; j_gene: TRBJ2-5; v_gene: TRBV7-8; CDR3aa: CASSRPGHQETQYF; CDR3nt: TGTGCCAGCAGCAGACCGGGACATCAAGAGACCCAGTACTTC
d_gene: -; abundance: few; j_gene: TRBJ2-1; v_gene: TRBV4-1; CDR3aa: CASSKGASGSSYNEQFF; CDR3nt: TGCGCCAGCAGCAAGGGGGCTAGCGGGTCCTCCTACAATGAGCAGTTCTTC
d_gene: -; abundance: -; j_gene: TRBJ2-5; v_gene: TRBV10-3; CDR3aa: CAISDPDSTYQETQYF; CDR3nt: TGTGCCATCAGTGATCCGGACTCCACGTACCAAGAGACCCAGTACTTC
d_gene: -; abundance: few; j_gene: TRBJ2-2; v_gene: TRBV27; CDR3aa: CASSLLGLVPGELFF; CDR3nt: TGTGCCAGCAGTTTATTGGGGCTAGTCCCCGGGGAGCTGTTTTTT
d_gene: -; abundance: few; j_gene: TRBJ2-2; v_gene: TRBV19; CDR3aa: CASSIHSTGELFF; CDR3nt: TGTGCCAGTAGTATCCATTCCACCGGGGAGCTGTTTTTT
d_gene: -; abundance: many; j_gene: TRBJ2-2; v_gene: TRBV7-2; CDR3aa: CASSLVTTGELFF; CDR3nt: TGTGCCAGCAGCTTAGTTACGACCGGGGAGCTGTTTTTT
d_gene: TRBD1; abundance: -; j_gene: TRBJ1-5; v_gene: TRBV5-6; CDR3aa: CASSLGAGGKQPQHF; CDR3nt: TGTGCCAGCAGCTTGGGGGCAGGGGGCAAACAGCCCCAGCATTTT
d_gene: TRBD1; abundance: many; j_gene: TRBJ2-5; v_gene: TRBV27; CDR3aa: CASSIQGVGYQETQYF; CDR3nt: TGTGCCAGCAGTATACAGGGGGTTGGTTACCAAGAGACCCAGTACTTC
d_gene: -; abundance: -; j_gene: TRBJ2-3; v_gene: TRBV18; CDR3aa: CASSPSQTGYGTDTQYF; CDR3nt: TGTGCCAGCTCACCGAGCCAAACAGGATATGGCACAGATACGCAGTATTTT
d_gene: -; abundance: -; j_gene: TRBJ2-7; v_gene: TRBV6-2/TRBV6-3; CDR3aa: CASRAWGEDYEQYF; CDR3nt: TGTGCCAGCCGGGCCTGGGGAGAGGACTACGAGCAGTACTTC
d_gene: -; abundance: few; j_gene: TRBJ2-1; v_gene: TRBV24-1; CDR3aa: CATSDFGRDGINEQFF; CDR3nt: TGTGCCACCAGTGATTTCGGCAGGGATGGTATCAATGAGCAGTTCTTC
d_gene: TRBD2; abundance: once; j_gene: TRBJ2-1; v_gene: TRBV6-5; CDR3aa: CASSYVSGDYDNEQFF; CDR3nt: TGTGCCAGCAGTTACGTTTCGGGGGACTACGACAATGAGCAGTTCTTC
d_gene: -; abundance: many; j_gene: TRBJ2-5; v_gene: TRBV29-1; CDR3aa: CSVHSQETQYF; CDR3nt: TGCAGCGTCCACAGCCAAGAGACCCAGTACTTC
d_gene: -; abundance: many; j_gene: TRBJ2-1; v_gene: TRBV19; CDR3aa: CASSIEDSYNEQFF; CDR3nt: TGTGCCAGTAGTATAGAGGACAGCTACAATGAGCAGTTCTTC
d_gene: -; abundance: few; j_gene: TRBJ2-7; v_gene: TRBV4-3; CDR3aa: CASSSGGGAFYEQYF; CDR3nt: TGCGCCAGCAGCTCTGGAGGGGGGGCCTTCTACGAGCAGTACTTC
d_gene: -; abundance: few; j_gene: TRBJ2-3; v_gene: TRBV30; CDR3aa: CAWAAGPSTDTQYF; CDR3nt: TGTGCCTGGGCTGCTGGGCCCAGCACAGATACGCAGTATTTT
d_gene: TRBD2; abundance: -; j_gene: TRBJ2-1; v_gene: TRBV30; CDR3aa: CAWGGLVLWNEQFF; CDR3nt: TGTGCCTGGGGGGGACTAGTTCTTTGGAATGAGCAGTTCTTC
d_gene: TRBD2; abundance: few; j_gene: TRBJ2-2; v_gene: TRBV20-1; CDR3aa: CSARQGYPGLAEMNTGELFF; CDR3nt: TGCAGTGCTAGACAGGGATACCCGGGACTAGCGGAAATGAACACCGGGGAGCTGTTTTTT
d_gene: -; abundance: -; j_gene: TRBJ1-5; v_gene: TRBV6-2/TRBV6-3; CDR3aa: CASSYGWRGYSNQPQHF; CDR3nt: TGTGCCAGCAGTTACGGCTGGCGGGGTTATAGCAATCAGCCCCAGCATTTT
d_gene: -; abundance: many; j_gene: TRBJ2-7; v_gene: TRBV5-6; CDR3aa: CASSLTTSEQYF; CDR3nt: TGTGCCAGCAGCTTGACGACTTCCGAGCAGTACTTC
d_gene: TRBD2; abundance: -; j_gene: TRBJ2-7; v_gene: TRBV9; CDR3aa: CASSVATGGYEQYF; CDR3nt: TGTGCCAGCAGCGTAGCTACGGGAGGTTACGAGCAGTACTTC
d_gene: TRBD2; abundance: once; j_gene: TRBJ2-7; v_gene: TRBV28; CDR3aa: CASSFGLAGYYEQYF; CDR3nt: TGTGCCAGCAGTTTTGGACTAGCGGGATACTACGAGCAGTACTTC
d_gene: -; abundance: -; j_gene: TRBJ1-5; v_gene: TRBV12-3/TRBV12-4; CDR3aa: CASSSSARGNQPQHF; CDR3nt: TGTGCCAGCAGTTCATCCGCCAGGGGCAATCAGCCCCAGCATTTT
d_gene: -; abundance: -; j_gene: TRBJ1-5; v_gene: TRBV28; CDR3aa: CASSSRQDANQPQHF; CDR3nt: TGTGCCAGCAGTTCCCGACAGGATGCAAATCAGCCCCAGCATTTT
d_gene: -; abundance: -; j_gene: TRBJ2-7; v_gene: TRBV7-2; CDR3aa: CASGLSGGPTEQYF; CDR3nt: TGTGCCAGCGGCCTAAGTGGAGGACCGACCGAGCAGTACTTC
d_gene: -; abundance: few; j_gene: TRBJ2-1; v_gene: TRBV13; CDR3aa: CASSLGRSTRSYNEQFF; CDR3nt: TGTGCCAGCAGCTTAGGCCGGAGCACTCGCTCCTACAATGAGCAGTTCTTC
d_gene: -; abundance: few; j_gene: TRBJ1-1; v_gene: TRBV25-1; CDR3aa: CASSPPRGESPNTEAFF; CDR3nt: TGTGCCAGCAGTCCCCCACGGGGGGAATCCCCGAACACTGAAGCTTTCTTT
d_gene: TRBD2; abundance: -; j_gene: TRBJ2-7; v_gene: TRBV20-1; CDR3aa: CSARTSGSLSSYEQYF; CDR3nt: TGCAGTGCTCGGACTAGCGGGAGCCTTAGCTCCTACGAGCAGTACTTC
d_gene: -; abundance: -; j_gene: TRBJ1-1; v_gene: TRBV7-6; CDR3aa: CASGLSRAGTEAFF; CDR3nt: TGTGCCAGCGGCTTGAGCAGGGCGGGCACTGAAGCTTTCTTT
d_gene: -; abundance: -; j_gene: TRBJ2-3; v_gene: TRBV19; CDR3aa: CASSKRDGGTDTQYF; CDR3nt: TGTGCCAGTAGTAAACGGGACGGTGGGACAGATACGCAGTATTTT
d_gene: TRBD1; abundance: few; j_gene: TRBJ1-5; v_gene: TRBV5-8; CDR3aa: CASSLGDRPPWEPQHF; CDR3nt: TGTGCCAGCAGCTTAGGGGACAGACCGCCCTGGGAGCCCCAGCATTTT
d_gene: -; abundance: few; j_gene: TRBJ2-5; v_gene: TRBV6-2/TRBV6-3; CDR3aa: CASSYFQETQYF; CDR3nt: TGTGCCAGCAGTTACTTTCAAGAGACCCAGTACTTC
d_gene: -; abundance: many; j_gene: TRBJ2-7; v_gene: TRBV3-1; CDR3aa: CASSQDTRTYF; CDR3nt: TGTGCCAGCAGCCAAGATACTCGGACTTACTTC
d_gene: -; abundance: -; j_gene: TRBJ2-1; v_gene: TRBV9; CDR3aa: CASSAGHEYNEQFF; CDR3nt: TGTGCCAGCAGCGCCGGACATGAATACAATGAGCAGTTCTTC
d_gene: TRBD1; abundance: few; j_gene: TRBJ2-2; v_gene: TRBV30; CDR3aa: CAWDLGQGFNTGELFF; CDR3nt: TGTGCCTGGGACCTGGGACAGGGGTTCAACACCGGGGAGCTGTTTTTT
d_gene: -; abundance: many; j_gene: TRBJ2-5; v_gene: TRBV12-3/TRBV12-4; CDR3aa: CASSPGNQETQYF; CDR3nt: TGTGCCAGCAGTCCCGGGAACCAAGAGACCCAGTACTTC